These T cell receptor beta chains were read from a single sample in a study of T cell changes during pregnancy in multiple sclerosis. Sequencing was performed with immunoSEQ multiplex PCR; in TCRdb, only in-frame clones are kept and a portion is missing. The table records some 96,000 clones, around 92% of them present only once. The sequencing used peripheral blood, collected after pregnancy. Receptors originate from a female donor with multiple sclerosis, enrolled in a pregnancy study. Each CDR3 is given with its conserved first and last residue. D genes are given only for firm matches. Some rows have no size entry. The others give once, few or many, or a class for an expanded clone.

TRBJ1-1	-	-	TRBV28	TGTGCCAGCGACATAACGGGGAAAACTGAAGCTTTCTTT	CASDITGKTEAFF
TRBJ2-1	-	-	TRBV11-1	TGTGCCAGCAGCTCTAACCAGGCTTCGGTGGACAATGAGCAGTTCTTC	CASSSNQASVDNEQFF
TRBJ1-2	-	-	TRBV9	TGTGCCAGCAGCGTGGACAGTGGCTATGGCTACACCTTC	CASSVDSGYGYTF
TRBJ2-2	-	TRBD2	TRBV29-1	TGCAGCGTTGGAAGGAGCGGGGTAAACACCGGGGAGCTGTTTTTT	CSVGRSGVNTGELFF
TRBJ2-2	-	TRBD2	TRBV6-1	TGTGCCAGCAGTGAACTGGGGGGGGGTACCGGGGAGCTGTTTTTT	CASSELGGGTGELFF
TRBJ2-1	-	-	TRBV7-2	TGTGCCAGCAGCTTAACAGGGAATGAGCAGTTCTTC	CASSLTGNEQFF
TRBJ2-1	-	-	TRBV7-9	TGTGCCAGCAGCGCCAGGGCGGGGAGCTCCTACAATGAGCAGTTCTTC	CASSARAGSSYNEQFF
TRBJ2-5	-	-	TRBV2	-	CASSSSRQETQYF
TRBJ2-3	-	-	TRBV14	TGTGCCAGCAGCCAACCCAATACAGCCACAGATACGCAGTATTTT	CASSQPNTATDTQYF
TRBJ1-1	-	TRBD1	TRBV19	TGTGCCAGTAGTATCCCAGGACAGGGGGCGCGGACTGAAGCTTTCTTT	CASSIPGQGARTEAFF
TRBJ1-1	-	TRBD1	TRBV5-1	TGCGCCAGCAGCAGACGACAGGGCTGGGGGGACACTGAAGCTTTCTTT	CASSRRQGWGDTEAFF
TRBJ2-3	-	-	TRBV28	TGTGCCAGCAGTCCCCACGGTACGATAGATACGCAGTATTTT	CASSPHGTIDTQYF
TRBJ2-2	-	-	TRBV6-1	TGTGCCATCCACAGTTACAGGGTGGGGACCGGGGAGCTGTTTTTT	CAIHSYRVGTGELFF
TRBJ1-2	once	TRBD1	TRBV5-8	TGTGCCAGCAGCTTGACGGACGCAGACAGGGGTGGCTACACCTTC	CASSLTDADRGGYTF
TRBJ1-1	-	-	TRBV30	TGTGCCTGGAGGAAACAGGGATTGAACACTGAAGCTTTCTTT	CAWRKQGLNTEAFF
TRBJ2-5	-	-	TRBV7-2	TGTGCCAGCAGCCCGTCCACGGGGGCCCAGTACTTC	CASSPSTGAQYF
TRBJ2-7	-	TRBD1	TRBV30	TGTGCCTACGCGAGACAGGGCAATTCCTACGAGCAGTACTTC	CAYARQGNSYEQYF
TRBJ1-1	-	-	TRBV28	TGTGCCAGCAGTTTATTGGGGGGGCTCGGCACTGAAGCTTTCTTT	CASSLLGGLGTEAFF
TRBJ1-5	-	-	TRBV6-6	TGTGCCAGCAATCTGGGAGGTAGCAATCAGCCCCAGCATTTT	CASNLGGSNQPQHF
TRBJ1-2	-	TRBD1	TRBV7-2	TGTGCCAGCAGCTCACAGACAGGGACTAACTATGGCTACACCTTC	CASSSQTGTNYGYTF
TRBJ1-1	-	-	TRBV4-1	TGCGCCAGCAGTCGACCGGGGAACGTAATGAACACTGAAGCTTTCTTT	CASSRPGNVMNTEAFF
TRBJ1-1	-	-	TRBV2	TGTGCCAGCAGTGAGATAGACTCCCCGAACACTGAAGCTTTCTTT	CASSEIDSPNTEAFF
TRBJ2-2	-	-	TRBV4-1	TGCGCCAGCAGCCAAGATCTGGCACTCAGGGCCGGGGAGCTGTTTTTT	CASSQDLALRAGELFF
TRBJ1-1	-	-	TRBV15	TGTGCCACCAGCAGGGCCACAGGGACGGACACTGAAGCTTTCTTT	CATSRATGTDTEAFF
TRBJ1-1	-	-	TRBV5-4	TGTGCCAGCAGCCCAAGGGACACTAGGAACACTGAAGCTTTCTTT	CASSPRDTRNTEAFF
TRBJ2-2	-	-	TRBV28	TGTGCCAGCAGTTACAGCGGGCTGAACACCGGGGAGCTGTTTTTT	CASSYSGLNTGELFF
TRBJ2-1	-	TRBD2	TRBV10-3	TGTGCCATCAGTGAGATCCGGGGGGTCTACAATGAGCAGTTCTTC	CAISEIRGVYNEQFF
TRBJ2-3	-	TRBD2	TRBV30	TGTGCCTGGAGTAGACTAGCGGGGGATACGCAGTATTTT	CAWSRLAGDTQYF
TRBJ1-6	few	TRBD1	TRBV19	TGTGCCAGTAGCGGCAGGGGGACTCAAGGTTCACCCCTCCACTTT	CASSGRGTQGSPLHF
TRBJ2-7	-	TRBD1	TRBV28	TGTGCCAGCAGTTTGTTAGGACAGGGGGCAGAATCCTACGAGCAGTACTTC	CASSLLGQGAESYEQYF
TRBJ2-2	once	TRBD2	TRBV9	TGTGCCAGCAGCGATTCCGGGACTAGCGGTGACACCGGGGAGCTGTTTTTT	CASSDSGTSGDTGELFF
TRBJ1-4	-	-	TRBV27	TGTGCCAGCAGACTAACAGGGACTGAAAAACTGTTTTTT	CASRLTGTEKLFF
TRBJ2-7	-	TRBD1	TRBV5-1	TGCGCCAGCAGCCCCCGAAGGACAGGGGGCCCCTACGAGCAGTACTTC	CASSPRRTGGPYEQYF
TRBJ1-3	-	TRBD1	TRBV11-3	TGTGCCAGCAGCACTCGACAGGGAAGCACCATATATTTT	CASSTRQGSTIYF
TRBJ2-7	once	-	TRBV28	TGTGCCAGCAGAAAGCCTGCCCACGAGCAGTACTTC	CASRKPAHEQYF
TRBJ1-1	few	TRBD1	TRBV5-4	TGTGCCAGCAGCTTGGCTGGACAGGGGAGGGTGAACACTGAAGCTTTCTTT	CASSLAGQGRVNTEAFF
TRBJ1-1	-	-	TRBV18	TGTGCCAGCTCACGGCAGGGGATGAACACTGAAGCTTTCTTT	CASSRQGMNTEAFF
TRBJ1-4	-	TRBD1	TRBV5-4	TGTGCCAGCAGCTCTGACAGGGACACAACTAATGAAAAACTGTTTTTT	CASSSDRDTTNEKLFF
TRBJ1-5	-	TRBD1	TRBV6-6	TGTGCCAGCAGTTACCCCCAAACCGACAGGGGGCAGCCCCAGCATTTT	CASSYPQTDRGQPQHF
TRBJ1-1	-	TRBD1	TRBV18	TGTGCCAGCTCACCACTCGAATTAGGGACAGGGAGAACAGTGGCTGAAGCTTTCTTT	CASSPLELGTGRTVAEAFF
TRBJ2-1	-	TRBD1	TRBV13	TGTGCCAGCAGCGGGGCGAGGGGGCCAAATGAGCAGTTCTTC	CASSGARGPNEQFF
TRBJ2-7	-	TRBD2	TRBV25-1	TGTGCCAGCAGTAAAGTAGCGGGCTCAACCCCCGAGCAGTACTTC	CASSKVAGSTPEQYF
TRBJ2-1	-	-	TRBV6-1	TGTGCCAGCAGTGAAGGAACAGGGACTACCCTCTATGAGCAGTTCTTC	CASSEGTGTTLYEQFF
TRBJ2-3	-	TRBD2	TRBV30	TGTGCCTGGAGAACCGGACTAGCGGGGGCCACAGATACGCAGTATTTT	CAWRTGLAGATDTQYF
TRBJ1-4	-	TRBD1	TRBV2	TGTGCCAGCAGTCCGACAGGGGCGAATGAAAAACTGTTTTTT	CASSPTGANEKLFF
TRBJ2-7	-	-	TRBV7-2	TGTGCCAGCAGCTTAGGCTCCGTTTCCCTATACGAGCAGTACTTC	CASSLGSVSLYEQYF
TRBJ2-7	-	TRBD1	TRBV7-8	TGTGCCAGCAGCCCCCGGAGGACAGGCCTCTACGAGCAGTACTTC	CASSPRRTGLYEQYF
TRBJ2-1	-	-	TRBV19	TGTGCCAGTAGTCCATACCTAGACGCCTCCTACAATGAGCAGTTCTTC	CASSPYLDASYNEQFF
TRBJ2-7	-	-	TRBV14	TGTGCCAGCAGCCGCGGGGGCGGGGTGTCCTACGAGCAGTACTTC	CASSRGGGVSYEQYF
TRBJ2-7	-	-	TRBV28	TGTGCCAGCAGGCCCGGACAGTCCTACGAGCAGTACTTC	CASRPGQSYEQYF